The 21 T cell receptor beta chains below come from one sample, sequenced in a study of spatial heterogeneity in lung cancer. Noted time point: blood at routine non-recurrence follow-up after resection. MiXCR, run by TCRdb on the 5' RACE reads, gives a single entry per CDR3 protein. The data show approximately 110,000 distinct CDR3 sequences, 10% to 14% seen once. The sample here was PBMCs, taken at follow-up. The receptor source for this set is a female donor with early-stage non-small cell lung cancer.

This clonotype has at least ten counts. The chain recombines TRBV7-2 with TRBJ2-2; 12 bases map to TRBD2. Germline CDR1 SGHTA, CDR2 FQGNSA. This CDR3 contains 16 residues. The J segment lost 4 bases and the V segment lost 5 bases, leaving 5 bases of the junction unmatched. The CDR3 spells CASSRRTSGITGELFF. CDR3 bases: TGTGCCAGCAGCCGGCGGACTAGCGGGATCACCGGGGAGCTGTTTTTT.

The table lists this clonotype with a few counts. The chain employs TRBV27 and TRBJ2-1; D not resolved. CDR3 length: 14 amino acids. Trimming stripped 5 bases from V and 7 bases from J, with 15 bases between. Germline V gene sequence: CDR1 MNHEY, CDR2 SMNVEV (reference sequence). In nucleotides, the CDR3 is TGTGCCAGCAGTCTTCGCTCCCTAGGGAATGAGCAGTTCTTC. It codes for CASSLRSLGNEQFF.

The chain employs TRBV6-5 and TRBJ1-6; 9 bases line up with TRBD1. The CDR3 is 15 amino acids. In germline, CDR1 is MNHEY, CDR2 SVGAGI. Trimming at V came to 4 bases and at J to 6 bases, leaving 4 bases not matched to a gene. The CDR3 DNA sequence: TGTGCCAGCAGTTCAACAGGGGGCGGTAATTCACCCCTCCACTTT. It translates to CASSSTGGGNSPLHF.

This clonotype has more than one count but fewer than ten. The DNA of the CDR3 is TGCAGTGCTAGAAAAGATTCAGATGGCTACACCTTC. Translation gives CSARKDSDGYTF. The chain combines TRBV20-1 with TRBJ1-2; D unclear. Germline V gene lookup returns CDR1 DFQATT and CDR2 SNEGSKA (reference sequence). V shed 2 bases and J shed 6 bases, with 10 bases lying between them. This CDR3 contains 12 residues.

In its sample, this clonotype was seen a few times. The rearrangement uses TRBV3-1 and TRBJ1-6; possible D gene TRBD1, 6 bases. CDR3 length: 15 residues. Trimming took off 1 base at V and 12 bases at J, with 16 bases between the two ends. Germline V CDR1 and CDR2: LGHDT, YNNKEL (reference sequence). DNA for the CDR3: TGTGCCAGCAGCCAAGGGGGGGGCTACAGGGAACCCCTCCACTTT. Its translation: CASSQGGGYREPLHF.

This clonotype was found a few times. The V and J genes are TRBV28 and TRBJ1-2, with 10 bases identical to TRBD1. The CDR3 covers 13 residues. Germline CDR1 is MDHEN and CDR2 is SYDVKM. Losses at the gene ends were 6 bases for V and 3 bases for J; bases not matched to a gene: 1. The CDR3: CASRTGGDYGYTF. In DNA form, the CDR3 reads TGTGCCAGCAGGACAGGGGGCGACTATGGCTACACCTTC.

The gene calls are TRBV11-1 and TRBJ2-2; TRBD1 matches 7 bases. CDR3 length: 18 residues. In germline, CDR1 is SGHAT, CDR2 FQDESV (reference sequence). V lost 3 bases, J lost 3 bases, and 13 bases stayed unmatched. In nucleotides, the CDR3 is TGTGCCAGCAGCTTTTGGCAGACCGGGACAGATTACACCGGGGAGCTGTTTTTT. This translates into CASSFWQTGTDYTGELFF.

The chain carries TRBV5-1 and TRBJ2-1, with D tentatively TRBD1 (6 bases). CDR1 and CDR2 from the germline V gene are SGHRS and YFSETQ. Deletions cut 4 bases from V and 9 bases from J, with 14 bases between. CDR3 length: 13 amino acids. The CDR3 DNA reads TGCGCCAGCAGCCCACGGACAGTCGGTGAGCAGTTCTTC. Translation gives CASSPRTVGEQFF.

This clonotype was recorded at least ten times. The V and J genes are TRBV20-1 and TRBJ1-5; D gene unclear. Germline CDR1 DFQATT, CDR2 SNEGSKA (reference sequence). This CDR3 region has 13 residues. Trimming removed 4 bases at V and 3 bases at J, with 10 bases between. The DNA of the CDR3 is TGCAGTGCTAAGAGGGCCTCCAATCAGCCCCAGCATTTT. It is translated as CSAKRASNQPQHF.

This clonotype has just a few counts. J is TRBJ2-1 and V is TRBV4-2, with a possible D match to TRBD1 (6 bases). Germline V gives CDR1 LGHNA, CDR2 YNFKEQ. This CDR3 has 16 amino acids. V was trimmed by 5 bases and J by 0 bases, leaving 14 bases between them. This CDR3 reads CASSNPQGISYNEQFF. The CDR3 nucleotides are TGTGCCAGCAGCAATCCACAGGGAATCTCCTACAATGAGCAGTTCTTC.

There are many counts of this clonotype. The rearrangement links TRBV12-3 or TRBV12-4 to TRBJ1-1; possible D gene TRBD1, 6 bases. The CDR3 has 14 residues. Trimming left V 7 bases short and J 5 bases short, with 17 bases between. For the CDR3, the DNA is TGTGCCAGCAATTCGAGGGGGTTGAGAACTGAAGCTTTCTTT. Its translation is CASNSRGLRTEAFF.

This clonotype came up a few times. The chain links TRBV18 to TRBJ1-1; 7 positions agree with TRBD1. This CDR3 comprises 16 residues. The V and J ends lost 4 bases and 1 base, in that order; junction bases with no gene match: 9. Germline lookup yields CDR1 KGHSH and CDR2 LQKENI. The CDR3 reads CASSQEHRGQNTEAFF. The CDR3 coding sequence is TGTGCCAGCTCACAGGAGCACAGGGGACAGAACACTGAAGCTTTCTTT.

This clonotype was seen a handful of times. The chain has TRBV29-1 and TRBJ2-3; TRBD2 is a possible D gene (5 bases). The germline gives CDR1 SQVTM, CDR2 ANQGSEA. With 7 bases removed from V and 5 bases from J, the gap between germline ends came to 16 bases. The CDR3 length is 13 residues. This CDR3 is CSASVGRGDTQYF. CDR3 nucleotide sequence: TGCAGCGCTTCGGTGGGGAGAGGAGATACGCAGTATTTT.

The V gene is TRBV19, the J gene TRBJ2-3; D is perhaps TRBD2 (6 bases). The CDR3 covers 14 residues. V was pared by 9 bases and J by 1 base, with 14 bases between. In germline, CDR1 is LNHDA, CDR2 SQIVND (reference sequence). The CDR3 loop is CASTEGRGTDTQYF. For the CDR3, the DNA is TGTGCCAGCACGGAGGGGCGAGGCACAGATACGCAGTATTTT.

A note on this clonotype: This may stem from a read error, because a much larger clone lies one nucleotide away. The CDR3 coding sequence is TGTGCCAGCAGTCCTAAGACGGACGGCGGGCAGTACGTC. It yields the protein CASSPKTDGGQYV. This chain joins TRBV21-1 and TRBJ2-7. TRBV21-1 represents a pseudogene. There are 13 residues in the CDR3.

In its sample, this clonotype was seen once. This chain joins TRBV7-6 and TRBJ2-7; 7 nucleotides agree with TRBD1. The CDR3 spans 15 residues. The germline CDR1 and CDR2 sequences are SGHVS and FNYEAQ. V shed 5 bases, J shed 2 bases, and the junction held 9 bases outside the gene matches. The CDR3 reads CASSPLAGQAYEQYF. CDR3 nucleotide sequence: TGTGCCAGCAGCCCCCTCGCAGGACAGGCCTACGAGCAGTACTTC.

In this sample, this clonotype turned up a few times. The CDR3 spells CASSRVAGVTDTQYF. DNA for the CDR3: TGTGCCAGCAGTCGAGTAGCGGGAGTCACAGATACGCAGTATTTT. The chain recombines TRBV12-3 or TRBV12-4 with TRBJ2-3, with 9 bases matching TRBD2. Losses at the gene ends were 5 bases for V and 2 bases for J; bases not matched to a gene: 5. The length of the CDR3 is 15 residues.

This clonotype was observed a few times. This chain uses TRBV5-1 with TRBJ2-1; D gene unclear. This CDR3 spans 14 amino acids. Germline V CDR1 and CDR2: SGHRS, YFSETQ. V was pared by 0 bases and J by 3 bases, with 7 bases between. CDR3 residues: CASSLGSSYNEQFF. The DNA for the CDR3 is TGCGCCAGCAGCTTGGGGTCTAGCTACAATGAGCAGTTCTTC.

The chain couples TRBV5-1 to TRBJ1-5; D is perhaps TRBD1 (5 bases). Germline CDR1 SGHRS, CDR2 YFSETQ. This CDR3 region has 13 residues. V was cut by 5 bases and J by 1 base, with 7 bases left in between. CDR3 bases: TGCGCCAGCAGGGAGGGGAGCAATCAGCCCCAGCATTTT. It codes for CASREGSNQPQHF.

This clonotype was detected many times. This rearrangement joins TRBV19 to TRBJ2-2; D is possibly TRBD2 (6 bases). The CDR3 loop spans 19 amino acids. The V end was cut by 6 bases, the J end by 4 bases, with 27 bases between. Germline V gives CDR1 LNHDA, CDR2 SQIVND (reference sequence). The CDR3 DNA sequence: TGTGCCAGTAGACAACAGGTTCGTCAGGGAGGCTCGCCCACCGGGGAGCTGTTTTTT. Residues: CASRQQVRQGGSPTGELFF.

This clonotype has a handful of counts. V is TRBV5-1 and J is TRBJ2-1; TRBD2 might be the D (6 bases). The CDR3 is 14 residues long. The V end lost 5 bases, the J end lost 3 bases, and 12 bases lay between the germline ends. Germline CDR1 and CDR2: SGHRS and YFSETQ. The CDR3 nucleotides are TGCGCCAGCAGGGCTAGCGCCTTCTACAATGAGCAGTTCTTC. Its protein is CASRASAFYNEQFF.